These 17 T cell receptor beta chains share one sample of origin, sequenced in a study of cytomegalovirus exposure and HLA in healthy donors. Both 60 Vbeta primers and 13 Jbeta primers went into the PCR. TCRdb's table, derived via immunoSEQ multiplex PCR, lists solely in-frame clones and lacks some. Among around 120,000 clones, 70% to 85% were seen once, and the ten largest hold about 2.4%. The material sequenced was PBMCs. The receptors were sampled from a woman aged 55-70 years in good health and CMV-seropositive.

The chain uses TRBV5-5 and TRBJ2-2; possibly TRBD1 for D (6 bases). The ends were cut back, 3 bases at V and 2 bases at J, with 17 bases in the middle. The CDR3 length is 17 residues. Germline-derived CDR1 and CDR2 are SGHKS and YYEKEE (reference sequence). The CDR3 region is CASSYRGQSPNTGELFF. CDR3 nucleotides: TGTGCCAGCAGCTACCGTGGACAGAGCCCAAACACCGGGGAGCTGTTTTTT.

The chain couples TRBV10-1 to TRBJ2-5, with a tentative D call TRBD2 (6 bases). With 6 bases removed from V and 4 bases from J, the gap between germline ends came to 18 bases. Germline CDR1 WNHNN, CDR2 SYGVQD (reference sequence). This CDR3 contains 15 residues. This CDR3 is CASSRDSRGGETQYF. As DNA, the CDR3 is TGCGCCAGCAGCCGGGACTCTAGAGGTGGAGAGACCCAGTACTTC.

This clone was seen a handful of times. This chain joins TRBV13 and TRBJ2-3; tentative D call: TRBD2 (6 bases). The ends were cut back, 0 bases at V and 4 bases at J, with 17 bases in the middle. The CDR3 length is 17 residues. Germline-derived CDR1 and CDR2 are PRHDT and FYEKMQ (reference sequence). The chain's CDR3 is CASSLGRVGGRADTQYF. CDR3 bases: TGTGCCAGCAGCTTAGGCCGGGTGGGGGGTCGGGCAGATACGCAGTATTTT.

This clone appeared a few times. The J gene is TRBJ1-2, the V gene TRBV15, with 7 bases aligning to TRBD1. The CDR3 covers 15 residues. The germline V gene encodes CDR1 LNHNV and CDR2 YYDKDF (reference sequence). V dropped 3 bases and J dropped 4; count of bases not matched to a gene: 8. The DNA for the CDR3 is TGTGCCACCAGCAGCGGGAGGGGGCCTAGCTATGGCTACACCTTC. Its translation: CATSSGRGPSYGYTF.

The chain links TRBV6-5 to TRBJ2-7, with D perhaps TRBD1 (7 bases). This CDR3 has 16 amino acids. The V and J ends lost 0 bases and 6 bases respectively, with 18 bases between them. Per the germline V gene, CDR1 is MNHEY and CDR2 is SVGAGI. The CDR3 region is CASSYSRGDRRSEQYF. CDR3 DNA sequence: TGTGCCAGCAGTTACTCGAGGGGGGACAGAAGGTCCGAGCAGTACTTC.

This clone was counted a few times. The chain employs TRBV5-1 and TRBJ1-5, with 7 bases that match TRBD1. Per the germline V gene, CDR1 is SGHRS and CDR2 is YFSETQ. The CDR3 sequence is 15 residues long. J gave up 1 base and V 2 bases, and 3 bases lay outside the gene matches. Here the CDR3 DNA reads TGCGCCAGCAGCTTAACAGGGGAAAGCAATCAGCCCCAGCATTTT. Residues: CASSLTGESNQPQHF.

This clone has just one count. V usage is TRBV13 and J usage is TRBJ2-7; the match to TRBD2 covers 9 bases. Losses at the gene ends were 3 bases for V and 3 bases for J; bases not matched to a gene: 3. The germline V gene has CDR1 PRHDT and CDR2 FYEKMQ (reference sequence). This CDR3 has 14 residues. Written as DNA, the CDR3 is TGTGCCAGCAGCTTTTCGACTAGCGGCTACGAGCAGTACTTC. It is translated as CASSFSTSGYEQYF.

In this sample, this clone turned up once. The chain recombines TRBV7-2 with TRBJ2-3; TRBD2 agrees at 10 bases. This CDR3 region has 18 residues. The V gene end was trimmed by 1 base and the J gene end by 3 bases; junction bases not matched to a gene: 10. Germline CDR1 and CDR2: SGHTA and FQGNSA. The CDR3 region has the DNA TGTGCCAGCAGCTTAGGCGGTAGCGGGGGGCGGAAGACAGATACGCAGTATTTT. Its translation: CASSLGGSGGRKTDTQYF.

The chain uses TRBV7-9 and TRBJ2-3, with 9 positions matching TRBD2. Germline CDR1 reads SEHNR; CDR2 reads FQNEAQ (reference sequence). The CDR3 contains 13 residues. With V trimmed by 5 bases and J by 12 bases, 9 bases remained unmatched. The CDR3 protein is CASSPEAGGRQYF. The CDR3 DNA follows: TGTGCCAGCAGCCCGGAAGCGGGGGGCCGTCAGTATTTT.

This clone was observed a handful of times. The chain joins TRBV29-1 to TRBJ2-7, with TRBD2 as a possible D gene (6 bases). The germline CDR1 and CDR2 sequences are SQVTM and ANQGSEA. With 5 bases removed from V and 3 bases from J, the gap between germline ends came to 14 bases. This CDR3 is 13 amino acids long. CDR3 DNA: TGCAGCGTTTGCTCGGCGGGGAACTACGAGCAGTACTTC. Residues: CSVCSAGNYEQYF.

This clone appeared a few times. Written as DNA, the CDR3 is TGTGCCAGCAGCCCCGACCCGAGGACTAGAGGAAATGAGCAGTTCTTC. Residues: CASSPDPRTRGNEQFF. J is TRBJ2-1 and V is TRBV4-2, with 7 bases that match TRBD2. This CDR3 is 16 amino acids long. The germline CDR1 and CDR2 sequences are LGHNA and YNFKEQ. Trimming cost V 4 bases and J 7 bases; bases outside gene matches: 13.

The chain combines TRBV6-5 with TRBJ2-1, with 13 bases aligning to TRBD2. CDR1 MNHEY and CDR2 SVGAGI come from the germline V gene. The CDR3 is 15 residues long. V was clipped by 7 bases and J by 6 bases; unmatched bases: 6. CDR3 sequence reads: CASKLAGGPPNEQFF. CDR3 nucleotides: TGTGCCAGCAAACTAGCGGGGGGGCCGCCCAATGAGCAGTTCTTC.

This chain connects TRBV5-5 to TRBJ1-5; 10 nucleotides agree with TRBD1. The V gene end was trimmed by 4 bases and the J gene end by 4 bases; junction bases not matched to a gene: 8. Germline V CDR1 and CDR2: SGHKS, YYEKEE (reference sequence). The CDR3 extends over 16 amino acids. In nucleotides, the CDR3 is TGTGCCAGCAGCACCTTCCCGGGACAGGGGAATCAGCCCCAGCATTTT. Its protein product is CASSTFPGQGNQPQHF.

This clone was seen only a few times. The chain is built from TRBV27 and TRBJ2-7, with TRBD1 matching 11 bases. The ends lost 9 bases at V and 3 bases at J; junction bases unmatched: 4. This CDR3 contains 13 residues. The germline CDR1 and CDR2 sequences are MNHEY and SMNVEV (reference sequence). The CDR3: CASWGQGDYEQYF. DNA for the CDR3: TGTGCCAGTTGGGGACAGGGGGACTACGAGCAGTACTTC.

In DNA, the CDR3 is TGTGCCATCAGTGAGCGCGGGACAGGGTCCGGGGAGCTGTTTTTT. Its translation is CAISERGTGSGELFF. J is TRBJ2-2 and V is TRBV10-3, with 9 bases identical to TRBD1. The CDR3 consists of 15 residues. Germline trimming cut 2 bases from V and 6 bases from J; bases unmatched to any gene: 4. In germline, CDR1 is ENHRY, CDR2 SYGVKD.

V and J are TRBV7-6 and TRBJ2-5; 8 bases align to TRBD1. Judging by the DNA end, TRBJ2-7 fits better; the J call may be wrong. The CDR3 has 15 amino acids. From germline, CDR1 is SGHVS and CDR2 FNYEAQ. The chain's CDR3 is CASSTRQGFAYEQYF. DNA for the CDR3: TGTGCCAGCAGCACCCGACAGGGGTTCGCCTACGAGCAGTACTTC.

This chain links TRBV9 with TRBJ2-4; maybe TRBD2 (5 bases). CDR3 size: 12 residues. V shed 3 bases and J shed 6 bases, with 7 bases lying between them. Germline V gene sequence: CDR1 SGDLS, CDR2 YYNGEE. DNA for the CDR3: TGTGCCAGCAGCGGAGAGGGAAACATTCAGTACTTC. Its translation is CASSGEGNIQYF.